One and the same sample provided the 14 T cell receptor beta chains below, sequenced in a study of radiotherapy plus CTLA-4 blockade in lung cancer. The data were produced by immunoSEQ multiplex PCR, yet TCRdb's version contains in-frame clones alone and is incomplete. The repertoire holds more than 25,000 clones, with 79% as singletons. The starting material was peripheral blood, obtained from a patient treated with radiotherapy plus ipilimumab. Every receptor here comes from a human donor with non-small cell lung cancer that progressed on radiotherapy plus ipilimumab.

This clone was observed a few times. The chain couples TRBV15 to TRBJ1-1, with D tentatively TRBD1 (5 bases). Germline lookup yields CDR1 LNHNV and CDR2 YYDKDF (reference sequence). V lost 5 bases and J lost 4, with 14 bases in between. The CDR3 runs to 14 residues. CDR3 bases: TGTGCCACCAGCGAGTGGGGGGTAGGCACTGAAGCTTTCTTT. This encodes CATSEWGVGTEAFF.

With regard to this clone: The same CDR3 can be traced to other DNA sequences in this sample. This chain connects TRBV27 to TRBJ1-5; D possibly corresponds to TRBD1 (5 bases). The CDR3 runs to 14 residues. The germline V gene has CDR1 MNHEY and CDR2 SMNVEV (reference sequence). V was shortened by 5 bases and J by 7 bases, with 15 bases between the two germline ends. This CDR3 is CASSPGARGQPQHF. CDR3 sequence (DNA): TGTGCCAGCAGTCCCGGGGCCAGAGGGCAGCCCCAGCATTTT.

The CDR3 region has the DNA TGTGCCAGTAGTATAAGTACCAACTACGAGCAGTACTTC. Translated, it gives CASSISTNYEQYF. The chain combines TRBV19 with TRBJ2-7, with unresolved D. Trimming took off 2 bases at V and 3 bases at J, with 8 bases between the two ends. The CDR3 contains 13 residues. Per germline, CDR1 LNHDA and CDR2 SQIVND (reference sequence). The full variable domain, rest sourced from reference TRBV19 and TRBJ2-7, is DGGITQSPKYLFRKEGQNVTLSCEQNLNHDAMYWYRQDPGQGLRLIYYSQIVNDFQKGDIAEGYSVSREKKESFPLTVTSAQKNPTAFYLCASSISTNYEQYFGPGTRLTVT.

This clone has only a few counts. The chain couples TRBV5-3 to TRBJ1-2; D is perhaps TRBD1 (6 bases). TRBV5-3 is an open reading frame whose function is uncertain. CDR3 length: 16 amino acids. The germline V and J ends were trimmed by 0 bases and 0 bases, with 12 bases remaining between them. In DNA, the CDR3 is TGTGCCAGAAGCTTGGAAGTCGGGGGGCCTAACTATGGCTACACCTTC. Protein: CARSLEVGGPNYGYTF.

The CDR3 nucleotides are TGCGCCAGCAGCCTTAGCGGGAGGGTTTCAGATACGCAGTATTTT. It encodes CASSLSGRVSDTQYF. The chain recombines TRBV5-1 with TRBJ2-3; TRBD2 matches at 11 bases. From germline, CDR1 is SGHRS and CDR2 YFSETQ. The junction had 5 bases not matched to a gene; V was cut back by 4 bases and J by 4 bases. The CDR3 has 15 residues.

This chain links TRBV9 with TRBJ2-1; 8 bases line up with TRBD2. The CDR3 runs to 16 residues. CDR1 is SGDLS, CDR2 YYNGEE, per germline. Trimming removed 2 bases from V and 4 bases from J; junction bases left unmatched: 8. The CDR3 is CASSVPTSGEYNEQFF. CDR3 coding DNA: TGTGCCAGCAGCGTCCCCACTAGCGGAGAGTACAATGAGCAGTTCTTC.

The gene calls are TRBV15 and TRBJ1-2; D perhaps matches TRBD1 (6 bases). The germline V and J ends were trimmed by 1 base and 4 bases, with 13 bases remaining between them. CDR1 LNHNV and CDR2 YYDKDF come from the germline V gene (reference sequence). This CDR3 region has 15 residues. CDR3 DNA sequence: TGTGCCACCAGCAGAGGGGGGGGGCATCTCTATGGCTACACCTTC. It is translated as CATSRGGGHLYGYTF. Full variable domain (rest looked up from reference TRBV15 and TRBJ1-2): DAMVIQNPRYQVTQFGKPVTLSCSQTLNHNVMYWYQQKSSQAPKLLFHYYDKDFNNEADTPDNFQSRRPNTSFCFLDIRSPGLGDTAMYLCATSRGGGHLYGYTFGSGTRLTVV.

This sequence joins TRBV18 and TRBJ2-6; D ambiguous. V lost 3 bases, J lost 0 bases, and 12 bases lay in between. The length of the CDR3 is 17 residues. Germline V gene data show CDR1 as KGHSH and CDR2 as LQKENI. Here the CDR3 DNA reads TGTGCCAGCTCACCTACAACTATCGGCTCTGGGGCCAACGTCCTGACTTTC. This translates into CASSPTTIGSGANVLTF. Together with reference TRBV18 and TRBJ2-6, the CDR3 gives the full variable domain: NAGVMQNPRHLVRRRGQEARLRCSPMKGHSHVYWYRQLPEEGLKFMVYLQKENIIDESGMPKERFSAEFPKEGPSILRIQQVVRGDSAAYFCASSPTTIGSGANVLTFGAGSRLTVL.

The chain is built from TRBV7-9 and TRBJ2-5, with D possibly TRBD1 on 5 matching bases. The CDR3 spans 18 residues. V dropped 0 bases and J dropped 1 base, with 18 bases sitting between them. Germline CDR1 and CDR2: SEHNR and FQNEAQ (reference sequence). The CDR3: CASSLAPRWAGFQETQYF. CDR3 in DNA: TGTGCCAGCAGCTTAGCGCCGAGGTGGGCAGGGTTCCAAGAGACCCAGTACTTC.

CDR3 coding DNA: TGCAGCGTTGCAGGGGTAGGAAACACCATATATTTT. Translated, it gives CSVAGVGNTIYF. The genes are TRBV29-1 and TRBJ1-3; D might be TRBD1 (6 bases). The CDR3 loop spans 12 amino acids. Germline V gene sequence: CDR1 SQVTM, CDR2 ANQGSEA. The V end lost 4 bases, the J end lost 4 bases, and 8 bases lay between the germline ends. Looking up the rest from reference TRBV29-1 and TRBJ1-3 gives the full variable domain: SAVISQKPSRDICQRGTSLTIQCQVDSQVTMMFWYRQQPGQSLTLIATANQGSEATYESGFVIDKFPISRPNLTFSTLTVSNMSPEDSSIYLCSVAGVGNTIYFGEGSWLTVV.

The gene calls are TRBV28 and TRBJ1-5, with D perhaps matching TRBD1 (6 bases). This CDR3 is built from 17 residues. V lost 1 base and J lost 0, with 13 bases in between. Per germline, CDR1 MDHEN and CDR2 SYDVKM. The CDR3 region has the DNA TGTGCCAGCAGTTTATTAACGGACAGCAATAGCAATCAGCCCCAGCATTTT. This codes for CASSLLTDSNSNQPQHF.

V gene TRBV27 combines with J gene TRBJ2-1; TRBD1 agrees at 8 bases. The CDR3 is made up of 15 amino acids. The germline gives CDR1 MNHEY, CDR2 SMNVEV (reference sequence). V gave up 6 bases and J gave up 10 bases; unmatched junction bases: 14. The CDR3 reads CASRETGGIAGEQFF. CDR3 coding DNA: TGTGCCAGCAGGGAAACAGGGGGGATCGCCGGGGAGCAGTTCTTC.

The chain uses TRBV7-8 and TRBJ2-7; the D gene is possibly TRBD2 (5 bases). Germline lookup yields CDR1 SGHVS and CDR2 FQNEAQ. V lost 5 bases, J lost 0 bases, and 14 bases lay in between. CDR3 length: 15 amino acids. In DNA, the CDR3 is TGTGCCAGCAGCCCTATGCGGGTTCACTCCTACGAGCAGTACTTC. Translated: CASSPMRVHSYEQYF. Full variable domain (rest looked up from reference TRBV7-8 and TRBJ2-7): GAGVSQSPRYKVAKRGQDVALRCDPISGHVSLFWYQQALGQGPEFLTYFQNEAQLDKSGLPSDRFFAERPEGSVSTLKIQRTQQEDSAVYLCASSPMRVHSYEQYFGPGTRLTVT.

This clone has only one observation. The chain is built from TRBV27 and TRBJ2-2, with D uncertain. CDR3 length equals 13 residues. Germline V gives CDR1 MNHEY, CDR2 SMNVEV (reference sequence). Trimming took 3 bases from V and 4 from J, leaving 6 bases between them. This CDR3 reads CASSFSVTGELFF. CDR3 nucleotide sequence: TGTGCCAGCAGTTTCTCAGTCACCGGGGAGCTGTTTTTT.